The present T cell receptor beta chain was sequenced within a study of blood T cells in healthy people across ages. Whole-study results and caveats: Per million T cells, TCR beta diversity dropped roughly linearly as age increased.

Sample-barcoded 5' priming and a J-beta primer mix drove a second PCR of about 6 to 12 cycles. TCRdb independently ran MiXCR on the 5' RACE reads; one entry per CDR3 protein. The sample lists hundreds of thousands of distinct CDR3 sequences, 58% seen once, with around 20% in the top ten. CDR3 length: 15 amino acids. The germline V gene encodes CDR1 SGDLS and CDR2 YYNGEE. V lost 4 bases, J lost 0 bases, and 5 bases stayed unmatched. The table lists this clonotype with a few counts. The antigen is undetermined. No fewer than 6 million PBMCs went into each sample. This TCR derives from a man aged 25-45 years in good health. Sequencing used blood. This chain joins TRBV9 and TRBJ2-7; 9 bases map to TRBD2. The CDR3 is CASSRSGGSSYEQYF. The CDR3 DNA reads as TGTGCCAGCAGCCGTAGCGGGGGCAGCTCCTACGAGCAGTACTTC.